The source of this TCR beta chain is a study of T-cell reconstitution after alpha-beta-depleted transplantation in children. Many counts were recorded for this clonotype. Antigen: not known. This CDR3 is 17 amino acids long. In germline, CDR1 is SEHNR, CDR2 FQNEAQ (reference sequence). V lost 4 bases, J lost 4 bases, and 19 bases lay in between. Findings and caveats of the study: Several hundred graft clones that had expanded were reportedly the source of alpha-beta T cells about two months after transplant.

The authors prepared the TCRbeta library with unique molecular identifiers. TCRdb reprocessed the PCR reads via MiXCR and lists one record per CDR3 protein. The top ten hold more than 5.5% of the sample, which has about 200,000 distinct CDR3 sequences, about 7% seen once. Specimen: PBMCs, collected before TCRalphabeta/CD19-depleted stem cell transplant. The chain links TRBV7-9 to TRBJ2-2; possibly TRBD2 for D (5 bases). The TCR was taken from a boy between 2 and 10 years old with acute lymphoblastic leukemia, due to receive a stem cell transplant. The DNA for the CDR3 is TGTGCCAGCAGCTCTACACTGGCGGAGGAACTCACCGGGGAGCTGTTTTTT. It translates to CASSSTLAEELTGELFF.